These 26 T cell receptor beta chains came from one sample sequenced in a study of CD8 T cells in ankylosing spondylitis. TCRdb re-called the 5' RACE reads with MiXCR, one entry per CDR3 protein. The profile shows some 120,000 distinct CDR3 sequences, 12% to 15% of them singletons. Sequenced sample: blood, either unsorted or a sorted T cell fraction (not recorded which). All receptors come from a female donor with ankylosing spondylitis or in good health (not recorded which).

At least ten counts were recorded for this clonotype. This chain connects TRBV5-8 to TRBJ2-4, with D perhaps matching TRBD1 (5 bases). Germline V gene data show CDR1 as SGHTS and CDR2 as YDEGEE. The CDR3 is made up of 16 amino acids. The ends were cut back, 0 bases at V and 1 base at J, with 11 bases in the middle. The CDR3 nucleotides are TGTGCCAGCAGCTTGGAAGGGGAATTGGCCAAAAACATTCAGTACTTC. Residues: CASSLEGELAKNIQYF.

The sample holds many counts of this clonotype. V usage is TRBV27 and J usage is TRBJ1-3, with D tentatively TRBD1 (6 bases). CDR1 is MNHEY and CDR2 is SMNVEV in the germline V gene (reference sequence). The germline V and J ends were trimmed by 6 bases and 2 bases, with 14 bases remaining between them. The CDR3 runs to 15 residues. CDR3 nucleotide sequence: TGTGCCAGCAGGGGGGCGGGCGCCCCTGGAAACACCATATATTTT. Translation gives CASRGAGAPGNTIYF.

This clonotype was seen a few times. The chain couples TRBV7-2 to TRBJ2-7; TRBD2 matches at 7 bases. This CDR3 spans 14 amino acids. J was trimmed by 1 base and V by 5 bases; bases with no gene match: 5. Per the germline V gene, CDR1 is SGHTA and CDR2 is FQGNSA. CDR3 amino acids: CASSRGGSSYEQYF. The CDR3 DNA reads TGTGCCAGCAGCCGGGGCGGGAGTTCCTACGAGCAGTACTTC. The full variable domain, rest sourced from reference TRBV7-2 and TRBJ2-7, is GAGVSQSPSNKVTEKGKDVELRCDPISGHTALYWYRQSLGQGLEFLIYFQGNSAPDKSGLPSDRFSAERTGGSVSTLTIQRTQQEDSAVYLCASSRGGSSYEQYFGPGTRLTVT.

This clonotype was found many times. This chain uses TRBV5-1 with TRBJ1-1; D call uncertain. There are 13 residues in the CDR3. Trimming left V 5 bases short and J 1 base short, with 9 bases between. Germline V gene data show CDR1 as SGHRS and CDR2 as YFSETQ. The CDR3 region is CASRRMTNTEAFF. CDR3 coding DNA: TGCGCCAGCAGAAGAATGACGAACACTGAAGCTTTCTTT.

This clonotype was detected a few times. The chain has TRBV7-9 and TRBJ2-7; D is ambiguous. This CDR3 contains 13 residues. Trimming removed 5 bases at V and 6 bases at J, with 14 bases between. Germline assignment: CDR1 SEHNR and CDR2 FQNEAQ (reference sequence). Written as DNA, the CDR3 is TGTGCCAGCAGCGAGGATTCGTGGCCCGAGCAGTACTTC. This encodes CASSEDSWPEQYF.

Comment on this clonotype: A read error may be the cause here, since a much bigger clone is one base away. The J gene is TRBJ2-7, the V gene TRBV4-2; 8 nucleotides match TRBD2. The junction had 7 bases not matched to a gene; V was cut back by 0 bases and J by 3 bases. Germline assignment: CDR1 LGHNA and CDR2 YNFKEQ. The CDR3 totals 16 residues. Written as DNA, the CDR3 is TGTGCCAGCAGCCAAGATTTGGGTAGCGGGATCTACGAGCAGTACTTC. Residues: CASSQDLGSGIYEQYF.

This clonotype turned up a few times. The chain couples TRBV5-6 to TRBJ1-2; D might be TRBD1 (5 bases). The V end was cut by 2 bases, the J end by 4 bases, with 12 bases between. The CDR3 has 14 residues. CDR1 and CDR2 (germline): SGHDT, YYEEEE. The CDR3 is CASSFRHQGYGYTF. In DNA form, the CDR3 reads TGTGCCAGCAGCTTTAGACATCAGGGCTATGGCTACACCTTC.

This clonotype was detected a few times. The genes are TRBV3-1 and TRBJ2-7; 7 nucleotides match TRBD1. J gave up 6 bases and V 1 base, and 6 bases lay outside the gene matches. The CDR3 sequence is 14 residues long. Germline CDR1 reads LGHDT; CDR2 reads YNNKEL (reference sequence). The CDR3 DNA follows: TGTGCCAGCAGCCAAGCCCTGACAGGGTTCGAGCAGTACTTC. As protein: CASSQALTGFEQYF.

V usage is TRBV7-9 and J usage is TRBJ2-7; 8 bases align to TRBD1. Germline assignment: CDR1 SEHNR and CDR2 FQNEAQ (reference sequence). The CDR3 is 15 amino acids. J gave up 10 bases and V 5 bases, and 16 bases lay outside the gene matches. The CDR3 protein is CASSNSGGFASDQYF. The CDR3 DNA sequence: TGTGCCAGCAGCAACTCAGGGGGCTTTGCGTCCGATCAGTACTTC. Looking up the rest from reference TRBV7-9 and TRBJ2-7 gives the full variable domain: DTGVSQNPRHKITKRGQNVTFRCDPISEHNRLYWYRQTLGQGPEFLTYFQNEAQLEKSRLLSDRFSAERPKGSFSTLEIQRTEQGDSAMYLCASSNSGGFASDQYFGPGTRLTVT.

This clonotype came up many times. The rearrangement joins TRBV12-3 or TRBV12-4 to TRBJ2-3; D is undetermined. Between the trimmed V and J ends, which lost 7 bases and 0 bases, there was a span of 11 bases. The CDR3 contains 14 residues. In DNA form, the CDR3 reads TGTGCCAGCACCACGGACCGAAGCACAGATACGCAGTATTTT. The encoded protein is CASTTDRSTDTQYF.

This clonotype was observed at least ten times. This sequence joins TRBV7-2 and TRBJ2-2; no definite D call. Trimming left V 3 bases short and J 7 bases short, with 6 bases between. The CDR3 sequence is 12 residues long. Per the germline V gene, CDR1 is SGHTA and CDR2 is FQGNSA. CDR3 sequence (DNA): TGTGCCAGCAGCTTCAGTTTCGGGGAGCTGTTTTTT. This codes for CASSFSFGELFF.

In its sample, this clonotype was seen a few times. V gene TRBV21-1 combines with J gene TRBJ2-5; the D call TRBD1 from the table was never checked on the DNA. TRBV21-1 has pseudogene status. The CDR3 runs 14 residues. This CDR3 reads CASSITGVAETQYF. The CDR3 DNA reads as TGTGCCAGCAGCATAACAGGAGTCGCGGAGACCCAGTACTTC.

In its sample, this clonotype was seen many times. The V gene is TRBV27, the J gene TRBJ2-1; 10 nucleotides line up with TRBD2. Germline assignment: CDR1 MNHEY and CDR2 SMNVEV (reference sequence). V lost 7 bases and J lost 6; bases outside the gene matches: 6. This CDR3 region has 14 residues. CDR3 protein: CASTLAGVGNEQFF. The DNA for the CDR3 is TGTGCCAGCACCCTAGCGGGAGTAGGCAATGAGCAGTTCTTC.

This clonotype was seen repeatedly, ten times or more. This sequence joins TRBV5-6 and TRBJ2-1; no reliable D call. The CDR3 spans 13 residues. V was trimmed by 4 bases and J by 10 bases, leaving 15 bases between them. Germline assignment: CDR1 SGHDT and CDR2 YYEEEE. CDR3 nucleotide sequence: TGTGCCAGCAGCCCGATGGTAGGGAACGAGCAGTTCTTC. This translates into CASSPMVGNEQFF.

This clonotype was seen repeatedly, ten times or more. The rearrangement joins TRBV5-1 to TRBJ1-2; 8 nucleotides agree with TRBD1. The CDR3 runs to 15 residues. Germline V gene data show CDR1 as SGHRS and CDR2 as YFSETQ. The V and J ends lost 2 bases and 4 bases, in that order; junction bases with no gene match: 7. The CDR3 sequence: CASSLVPGGFYGYTF. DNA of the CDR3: TGCGCCAGCAGCTTAGTGCCAGGGGGCTTCTATGGCTACACCTTC.

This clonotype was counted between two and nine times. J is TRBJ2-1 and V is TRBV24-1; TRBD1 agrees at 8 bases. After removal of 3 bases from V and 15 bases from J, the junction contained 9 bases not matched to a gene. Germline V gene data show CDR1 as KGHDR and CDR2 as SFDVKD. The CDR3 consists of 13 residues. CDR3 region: CATSDTYRDRPFF. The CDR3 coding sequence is TGTGCCACCAGTGATACCTACCGGGACAGGCCGTTCTTC.

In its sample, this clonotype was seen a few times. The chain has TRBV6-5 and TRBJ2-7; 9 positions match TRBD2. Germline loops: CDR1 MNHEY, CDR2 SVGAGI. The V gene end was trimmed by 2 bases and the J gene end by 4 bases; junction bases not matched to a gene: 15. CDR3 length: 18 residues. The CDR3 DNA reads TGTGCCAGCAGTTACCGGGCCGTAAGCTCTAGCGGGATTTACGAGCAGTACTTC. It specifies CASSYRAVSSSGIYEQYF.

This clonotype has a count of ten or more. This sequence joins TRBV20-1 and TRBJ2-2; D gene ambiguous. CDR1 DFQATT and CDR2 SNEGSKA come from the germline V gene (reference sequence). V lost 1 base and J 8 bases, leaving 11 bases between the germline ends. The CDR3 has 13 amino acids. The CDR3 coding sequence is TGCAGTGCTAGAGGGCAGATCCCGGGGGAGCTGTTTTTT. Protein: CSARGQIPGELFF.

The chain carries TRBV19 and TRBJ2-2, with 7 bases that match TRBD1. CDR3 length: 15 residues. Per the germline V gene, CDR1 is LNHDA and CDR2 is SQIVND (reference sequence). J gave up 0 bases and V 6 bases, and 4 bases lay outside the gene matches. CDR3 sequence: CASSNRGTNTGELFF. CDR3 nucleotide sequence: TGTGCCAGTAGCAACAGGGGAACGAACACCGGGGAGCTGTTTTTT.

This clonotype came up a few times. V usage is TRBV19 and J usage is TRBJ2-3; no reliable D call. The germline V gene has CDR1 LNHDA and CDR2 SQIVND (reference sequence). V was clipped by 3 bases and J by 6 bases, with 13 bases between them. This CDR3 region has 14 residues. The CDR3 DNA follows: TGTGCCAGTAGTATTGGGCAGACTTTGGATACGCAGTATTTT. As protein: CASSIGQTLDTQYF.

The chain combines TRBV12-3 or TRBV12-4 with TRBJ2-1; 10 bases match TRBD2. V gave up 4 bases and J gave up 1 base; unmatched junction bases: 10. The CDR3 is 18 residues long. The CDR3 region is CASSWLAGGPRSYNEQFF. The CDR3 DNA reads TGTGCCAGCAGTTGGTTAGCGGGGGGCCCTCGTTCCTACAATGAGCAGTTCTTC.

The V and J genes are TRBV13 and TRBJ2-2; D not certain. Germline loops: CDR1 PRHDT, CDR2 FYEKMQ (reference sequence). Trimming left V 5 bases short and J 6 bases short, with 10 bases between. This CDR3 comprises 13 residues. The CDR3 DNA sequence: TGTGCCAGCAGCAGCCGAAATTCCGGGGAGCTGTTTTTT. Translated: CASSSRNSGELFF.

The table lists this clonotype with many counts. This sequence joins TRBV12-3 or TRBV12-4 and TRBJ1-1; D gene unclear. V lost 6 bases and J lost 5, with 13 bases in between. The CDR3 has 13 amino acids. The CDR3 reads CASSQLEGTEAFF. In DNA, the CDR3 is TGTGCCAGCAGCCAGCTGGAGGGTACTGAAGCTTTCTTT.

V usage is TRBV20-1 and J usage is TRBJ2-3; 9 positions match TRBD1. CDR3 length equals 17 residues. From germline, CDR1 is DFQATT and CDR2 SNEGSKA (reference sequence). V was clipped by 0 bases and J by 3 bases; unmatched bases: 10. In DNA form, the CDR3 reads TGCAGTGCTAGAGATCCCGGGACAGGGTCGTCGACAGATACGCAGTATTTT. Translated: CSARDPGTGSSTDTQYF.

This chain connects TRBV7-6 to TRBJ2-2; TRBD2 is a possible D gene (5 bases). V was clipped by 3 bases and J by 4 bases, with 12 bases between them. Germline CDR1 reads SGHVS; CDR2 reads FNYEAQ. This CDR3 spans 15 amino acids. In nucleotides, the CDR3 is TGTGCCAGCAGCTTGGGTAGCGTACGCACCGGGGAGCTGTTTTTT. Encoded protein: CASSLGSVRTGELFF.

The CDR3 DNA is TGCGCCAGCAGAGTTGAACAGGGGACCTCCTATGGCTACACCTTC. Protein: CASRVEQGTSYGYTF. The rearrangement joins TRBV5-1 to TRBJ1-2, with TRBD1 identical over 7 bases. The V gene end was trimmed by 5 bases and the J gene end by 4 bases; junction bases not matched to a gene: 11. The CDR3 runs to 15 residues. Germline CDR1 SGHRS, CDR2 YFSETQ.